The 10 T cell receptor beta chains presented below share a single source sample, sequenced in a study of vaccination effects on CD4 cells after COVID-19. No antigen has been assigned to these receptors. Generated by immunoSEQ multiplex PCR, the TCRdb table keeps only in-frame clones and is missing some. The table records about 70,000 clones, 70% to 80% of them present only once. Culture lasted approximately 10 days before CD4+ T cell isolation. The source material was CD4+ T cells from PBMCs cultured without peptide, sampled before COVID-19 vaccination. The receptors here all came from a human donor who received a COVID-19 vaccine.

The genes are TRBV18 and TRBJ1-2; 9 positions match TRBD1. The germline V gene has CDR1 KGHSH and CDR2 LQKENI. The V gene end was trimmed by 2 bases and the J gene end by 5 bases; junction bases not matched to a gene: 6. This CDR3 is built from 15 residues. DNA of the CDR3: TGTGCCAGCTCACCAGGGACAGGGCTTGAGTATGGCTACACCTTC. It is translated as CASSPGTGLEYGYTF.

This rearrangement joins TRBV28 to TRBJ2-3; D is unclear. The V gene's germline CDR1 is MDHEN and CDR2 SYDVKM. The CDR3 loop spans 16 amino acids. V shed 7 bases and J shed 2 bases, with 19 bases lying between them. CDR3 bases: TGTGCCAGCAACCCCGGGCTTTCCCGGGTCACAGATACGCAGTATTTT. Translated, it gives CASNPGLSRVTDTQYF.

The V and J genes are TRBV28 and TRBJ2-7; D ambiguous. This CDR3 spans 12 amino acids. CDR1 and CDR2 (germline): MDHEN, SYDVKM. The CDR3 nucleotides are TGTGCCAGCAGTTCAGGACCGGGCCTTCCCCACGTC. Protein: CASSSGPGLPHV.

The CDR3 region has the DNA TGTGCCAGTAGTATACCCGGGGACAGACCCAATCAGCCCCAGCATTTT. Its translation is CASSIPGDRPNQPQHF. The gene calls are TRBV19 and TRBJ1-5, with TRBD1 identical over 7 bases. The J segment lost 3 bases and the V segment lost 2 bases, leaving 7 bases of the junction unmatched. Per germline, CDR1 LNHDA and CDR2 SQIVND (reference sequence). The CDR3 is 16 amino acids.

The chain links TRBV12-5 to TRBJ1-1; TRBD1 agrees at 7 bases. Germline V gives CDR1 LGHNT, CDR2 FRNRAP. The V and J ends lost 9 bases and 4 bases, in that order; junction bases with no gene match: 14. The CDR3 is 15 amino acids. The CDR3 DNA follows: TGTGCTAGCGCCCCCCGACAGGGAGAGGTCACTGAAGCTTTCTTT. Its translation: CASAPRQGEVTEAFF.

This clone was observed a handful of times. The chain is built from TRBV24-1 and TRBJ1-1; a possible D gene is TRBD1 (6 bases). The CDR3 sequence is 15 residues long. Trimming shortened V by 1 base and J by 5 bases, and 13 bases separated the two germline ends. Germline lookup yields CDR1 KGHDR and CDR2 SFDVKD. CDR3 protein: CATSDFRQGKTEAFF. The DNA of the CDR3 is TGTGCCACCAGTGATTTTAGGCAGGGGAAAACTGAAGCTTTCTTT.

The chain is built from TRBV29-1 and TRBJ2-3, with D possibly being TRBD1 (5 bases). The CDR3 is 13 amino acids. Trimming took 8 bases from V and 2 from J, leaving 14 bases between them. From germline, CDR1 is SQVTM and CDR2 ANQGSEA. Here the CDR3 reads CSPLKGLTDTQYF. The CDR3 DNA reads TGCAGCCCTCTCAAGGGGCTCACAGATACGCAGTATTTT.

The chain has TRBV10-3 and TRBJ2-7, with 9 bases lining up with TRBD2. Per the germline V gene, CDR1 is ENHRY and CDR2 is SYGVKD. V gave up 8 bases and J gave up 3 bases; unmatched junction bases: 11. The CDR3 runs 15 residues. CDR3 region: CAIPGPSGTLYEQYV. Here the CDR3 DNA reads TGTGCCATCCCTGGGCCTAGCGGGACCCTCTACGAGCAGTACGTC.

The gene calls are TRBV6-5 and TRBJ2-2; D uncertain. The CDR3 is made up of 15 amino acids. Germline V gene data show CDR1 as MNHEY and CDR2 as SVGAGI. Trimming took 5 bases from V and 4 from J, leaving 14 bases between them. In DNA, the CDR3 is TGTGCCAGCAGTCGCCGGGCTGGGCCCACCGGGGAGCTGTTTTTT. Translation: CASSRRAGPTGELFF.

This clone showed up just once. The chain recombines TRBV14 with TRBJ1-6; the D is unclear. Trimming removed 2 bases from V and 10 bases from J, with 9 bases in between. The CDR3 runs 13 residues. Germline V lookup: CDR1 SGHDN, CDR2 FVKESK. The CDR3 sequence is CASSQSRSSPLHF. The DNA for the CDR3 is TGTGCCAGCAGCCAAAGTCGGTCCTCACCCCTCCACTTT.